Detailed here is one TCR beta chain. The data were obtained in a study of blood T cell repertoires in COVID-19. Study-level background: Material from acute and convalescent COVID-19 was sourced from the United States, Italy and Spain. T cells, B-cell-depleted T cells, or PBMCs provided the cDNA or gDNA that served as material.

It was during active infection that Seattle patients were enrolled and then longitudinally followed. This CDR3 has 10 amino acids. Trimming removed 5 bases at V and 10 bases at J, with 6 bases between. The V gene's germline CDR1 is LNHDA and CDR2 SQIVND (reference sequence). Original processing notes: Estimated nucleated cell counts came from reference gene primer amplification. TCRdb's table, derived via immunoSEQ multiplex PCR, lists solely in-frame clones and lacks some. V and J calls and clone size are those listed in that table; D and trimming were worked out from the DNA. The sample has roughly 410,000 clones; around nine tenths are singletons.

The source material was peripheral blood. The chain recombines TRBV19 with TRBJ2-1; D unclear. This clonotype was obtained from a woman aged 40 to 50 with COVID-19, enrolled during active disease. DNA for the CDR3: TGTGCCAGTAGTCCACTCGAGCAGTTCTTC. Amino acid sequence: CASSPLEQFF.